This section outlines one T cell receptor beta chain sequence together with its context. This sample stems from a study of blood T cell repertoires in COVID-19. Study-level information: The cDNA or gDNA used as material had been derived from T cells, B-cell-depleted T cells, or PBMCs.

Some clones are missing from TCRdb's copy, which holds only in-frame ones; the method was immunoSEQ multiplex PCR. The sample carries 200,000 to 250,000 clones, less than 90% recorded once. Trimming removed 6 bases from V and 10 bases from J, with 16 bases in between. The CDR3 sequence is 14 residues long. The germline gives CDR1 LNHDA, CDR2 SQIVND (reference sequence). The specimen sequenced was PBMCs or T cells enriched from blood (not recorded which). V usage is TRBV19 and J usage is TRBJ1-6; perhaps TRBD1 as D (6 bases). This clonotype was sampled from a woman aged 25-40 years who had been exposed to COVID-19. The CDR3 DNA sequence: TGTGCCAGTAGGGAGAGACAGGCAAACTCACCCCTCCACTTT. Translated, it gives CASRERQANSPLHF.